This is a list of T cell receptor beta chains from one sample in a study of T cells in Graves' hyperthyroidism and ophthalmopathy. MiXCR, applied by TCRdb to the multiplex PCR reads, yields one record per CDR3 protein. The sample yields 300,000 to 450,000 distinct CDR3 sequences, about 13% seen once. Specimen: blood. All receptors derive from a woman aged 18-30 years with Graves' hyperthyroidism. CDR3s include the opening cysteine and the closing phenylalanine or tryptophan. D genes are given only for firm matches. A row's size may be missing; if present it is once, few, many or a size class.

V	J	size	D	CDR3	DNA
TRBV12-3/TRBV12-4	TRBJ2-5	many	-	CASSLDPGQETQYF	TGTGCCAGCAGTTTAGATCCAGGACAAGAGACCCAGTACTTC
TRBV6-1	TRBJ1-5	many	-	CASITQVRGQPQHF	TGTGCCAGCATTACCCAGGTTCGGGGTCAGCCCCAGCATTTT
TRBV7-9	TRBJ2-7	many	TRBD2	CASSLRRGDGRTPYEQYF	TGTGCCAGCAGCTTGAGAAGAGGAGACGGGAGGACTCCCTACGAGCAGTACTTC
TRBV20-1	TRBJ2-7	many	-	CSARAGPPLADSYEQYF	TGCAGTGCTAGAGCCGGTCCTCCCTTAGCGGACTCCTACGAGCAGTACTTC
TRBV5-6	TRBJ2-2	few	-	CASSLGVVGPGELFF	TGTGCCAGCAGCTTGGGTGTTGTGGGCCCCGGGGAGCTGTTTTTT
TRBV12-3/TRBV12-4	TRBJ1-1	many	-	CASSSGPGTEAFF	TGTGCCAGCAGCTCCGGACCCGGCACTGAAGCTTTCTTT
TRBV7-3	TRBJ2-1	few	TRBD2	CASSLDRGGGLVYEQFF	TGTGCCAGCAGCCTAGACCGGGGGGGGGGACTAGTCTATGAGCAGTTCTTC
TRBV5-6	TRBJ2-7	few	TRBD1	CASNRGFTDSYEQYF	TGTGCCAGCAACAGGGGATTCACTGACTCCTACGAGCAGTACTTC
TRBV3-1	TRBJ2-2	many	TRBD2	CASSERGNTGELFF	TGTGCCAGCAGCGAGCGGGGGAACACCGGGGAGCTGTTTTTT
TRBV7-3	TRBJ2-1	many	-	CASSGTAQTYNEQFF	TGTGCCAGCAGCGGTACGGCGCAGACCTACAATGAGCAGTTCTTC
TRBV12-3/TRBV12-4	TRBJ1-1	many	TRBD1	CASSFEGADTEAFF	TGTGCCAGCAGTTTCGAGGGGGCGGACACTGAAGCTTTCTTT
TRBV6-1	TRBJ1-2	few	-	CASTLGGGGYGYTF	TGTGCCAGCACCCTTGGGGGAGGAGGCTATGGCTACACCTTC
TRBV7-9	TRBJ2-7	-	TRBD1	CASSPRPGQGALYEQYF	TGTGCCAGCAGCCCCCGTCCGGGACAGGGGGCACTCTACGAGCAGTACTTC
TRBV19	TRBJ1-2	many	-	CASTGGLQAGYTF	TGTGCCAGTACGGGGGGACTACAGGCTGGCTACACCTTC
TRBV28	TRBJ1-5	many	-	CASSLSVAGTQPQHF	TGTGCCAGCAGTTTGTCGGTTGCCGGGACTCAGCCCCAGCATTTT
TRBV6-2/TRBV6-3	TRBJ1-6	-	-	CASGRGSSPLHF	TGTGCCAGCGGCAGGGGTAGTTCACCCCTCCACTTT
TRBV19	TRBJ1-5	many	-	CASSQQHNQPQHF	TGTGCCAGTAGTCAGCAGCACAATCAGCCCCAGCATTTT
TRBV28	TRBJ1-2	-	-	CATRQGLSNYGYTF	TGTGCCACCCGGCAAGGGCTCTCTAACTATGGCTACACCTTC
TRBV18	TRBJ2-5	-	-	CASSPMAGETQYF	TGTGCCAGCTCACCAATGGCGGGAGAGACCCAGTACTTC
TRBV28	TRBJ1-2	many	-	CASSYSPGNYGYTF	TGTGCCAGCAGTTACAGCCCAGGCAACTATGGCTACACCTTC
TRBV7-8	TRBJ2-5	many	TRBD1	CASSRGRTGETQYF	TGTGCCAGCAGCCGGGGCCGGACAGGGGAGACCCAGTACTTC
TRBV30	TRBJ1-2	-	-	CAWSVGGAYGYTF	TGTGCCTGGAGTGTGGGTGGGGCCTATGGCTACACCTTC
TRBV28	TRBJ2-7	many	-	CASSLGAGLYYEQYF	TGTGCCAGCAGTTTAGGGGCGGGGCTGTACTACGAGCAGTACTTC
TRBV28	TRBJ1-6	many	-	CASRGGFSQTNSPLHF	TGTGCCAGCAGGGGGGGGTTCAGCCAGACAAATTCACCCCTCCACTTT
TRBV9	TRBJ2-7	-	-	CASSPSPSYEQYF	TGTGCCAGCAGCCCTAGCCCATCCTACGAGCAGTACTTC
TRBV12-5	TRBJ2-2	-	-	CASGLMGAGELFF	TGTGCTAGTGGTTTGATGGGGGCCGGGGAGCTGTTTTTT
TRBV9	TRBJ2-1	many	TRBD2	CASSGRTSGRANEQFF	TGTGCCAGCAGCGGAAGGACTAGCGGGAGGGCCAATGAGCAGTTCTTC
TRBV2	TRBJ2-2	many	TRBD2	CASSEMAGLAGTGELFF	TGTGCCAGCAGTGAAATGGCCGGACTAGCGGGGACCGGGGAGCTGTTTTTT
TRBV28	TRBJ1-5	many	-	CASMGGVQPQHF	TGTGCCAGTATGGGTGGGGTTCAGCCCCAGCATTTT
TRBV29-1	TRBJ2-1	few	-	CSVEQDYNEQFF	TGCAGCGTTGAACAGGATTACAATGAGCAGTTCTTC
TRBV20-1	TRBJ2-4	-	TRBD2	CSARYRAYFGGDIQYF	TGCAGTGCTCGGTACCGGGCCTACTTCGGGGGGGACATTCAGTACTTC
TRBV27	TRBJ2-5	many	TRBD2	CASSWGGSSETQYF	TGTGCCAGCTCTTGGGGCGGGAGTTCGGAGACCCAGTACTTC
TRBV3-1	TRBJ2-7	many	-	CASSPYRFATYEQYF	TGTGCCAGCAGCCCGTACCGATTCGCTACCTACGAGCAGTACTTC
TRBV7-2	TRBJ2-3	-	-	CASSPMRESSTDTQYF	TGTGCCAGCAGCCCCATGCGGGAATCTAGCACAGATACGCAGTATTTT
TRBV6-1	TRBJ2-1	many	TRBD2	CASSTSGGVNEQFF	TGTGCCAGCAGTACTAGCGGGGGGGTCAATGAGCAGTTCTTC
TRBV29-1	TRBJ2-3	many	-	CSVRRNQADTQYF	TGCAGCGTTAGGAGGAATCAGGCAGATACGCAGTATTTT
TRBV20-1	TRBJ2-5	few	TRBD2	CSATTSGGAWETQYF	TGCAGTGCTACAACTAGCGGGGGGGCGTGGGAGACCCAGTACTTC
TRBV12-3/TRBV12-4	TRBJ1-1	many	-	CASRPGHLNTEAFF	TGTGCCAGCAGGCCGGGACACCTGAACACTGAAGCTTTCTTT
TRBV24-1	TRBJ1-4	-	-	CATSDPNIANEKLFF	TGTGCCACCAGTGACCCGAACATCGCTAATGAAAAACTGTTTTTT
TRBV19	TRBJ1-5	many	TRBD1	CASTGTGGGQPQHF	TGTGCCAGTACCGGGACAGGGGGAGGTCAGCCCCAGCATTTT
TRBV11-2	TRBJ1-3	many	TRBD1	CASSSRTGGNTIYF	TGTGCCAGCAGCTCGCGTACAGGGGGTAACACCATATATTTT
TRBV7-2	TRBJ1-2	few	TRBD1	CASSLEFEGAYGYTF	TGTGCCAGCAGCTTAGAGTTCGAGGGGGCCTATGGCTACACCTTC
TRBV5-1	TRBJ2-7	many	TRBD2	CASSQTSGTYEQYF	TGCGCCAGCAGCCAGACTAGCGGGACCTACGAGCAGTACTTC
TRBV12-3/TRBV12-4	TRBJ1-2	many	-	CASSLITRNYGYTF	TGTGCCAGCAGTTTAATTACGAGGAACTATGGCTACACCTTC
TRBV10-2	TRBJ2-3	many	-	CASSDIIRQARSTDTQYF	TGCGCCAGCAGTGATATAATCCGACAGGCTCGTAGCACAGATACGCAGTATTTT
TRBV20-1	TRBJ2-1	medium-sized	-	CSARAQSSYNEQFF	TGCAGTGCTAGGGCCCAAAGCTCCTACAATGAGCAGTTCTTC
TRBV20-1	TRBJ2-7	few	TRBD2	CSSGGLYEQYF	TGCAGTTCGGGGGGACTCTACGAGCAGTACTTC
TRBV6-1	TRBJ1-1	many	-	CASSLGPGFGTEAFF	TGTGCCAGCAGTCTAGGTCCGGGTTTCGGCACTGAAGCTTTCTTT
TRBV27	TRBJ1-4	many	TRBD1	CASSSGGLEEKLFF	TGTGCCAGCAGTTCAGGGGGATTGGAGGAAAAACTGTTTTTT
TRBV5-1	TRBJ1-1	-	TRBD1	CASSEGQGAREAFF	TGCGCCAGCAGCGAGGGACAGGGGGCTCGGGAAGCTTTCTTT
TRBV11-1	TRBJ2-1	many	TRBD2	CASSFIAGSYNEQFF	TGTGCCAGCAGTTTCATAGCGGGATCCTACAATGAGCAGTTCTTC
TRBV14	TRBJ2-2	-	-	CASSQPYTGELFF	TGTGCCAGCAGCCAACCTTACACCGGGGAGCTGTTTTTT
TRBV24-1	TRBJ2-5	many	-	CATSDAEQETQYF	TGTGCCACCAGTGATGCAGAACAAGAGACCCAGTACTTC
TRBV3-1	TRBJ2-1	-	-	CASSPIQGKSYNEQFF	TGTGCCAGCAGCCCTATTCAGGGGAAGTCCTACAATGAGCAGTTCTTC
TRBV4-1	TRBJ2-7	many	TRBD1	CASAYRTGRASYEQYF	TGCGCCAGCGCATACAGGACAGGACGAGCCTCCTACGAGCAGTACTTC
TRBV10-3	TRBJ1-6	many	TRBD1	CAISMDRANSPLHF	TGTGCCATCAGTATGGACAGGGCTAATTCACCCCTCCACTTT
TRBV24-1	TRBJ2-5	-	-	CATSDLRVPETQYF	TGTGCCACCAGTGATTTAAGAGTTCCGGAGACCCAGTACTTC
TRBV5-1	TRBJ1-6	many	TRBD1	CASSESQGDNSPLHF	TGCGCCAGCAGCGAGTCGCAGGGGGATAATTCACCCCTCCACTTT
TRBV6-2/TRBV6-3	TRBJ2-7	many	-	CASSFVPGVYEQYF	TGTGCCAGCAGTTTCGTTCCAGGGGTCTACGAGCAGTACTTC